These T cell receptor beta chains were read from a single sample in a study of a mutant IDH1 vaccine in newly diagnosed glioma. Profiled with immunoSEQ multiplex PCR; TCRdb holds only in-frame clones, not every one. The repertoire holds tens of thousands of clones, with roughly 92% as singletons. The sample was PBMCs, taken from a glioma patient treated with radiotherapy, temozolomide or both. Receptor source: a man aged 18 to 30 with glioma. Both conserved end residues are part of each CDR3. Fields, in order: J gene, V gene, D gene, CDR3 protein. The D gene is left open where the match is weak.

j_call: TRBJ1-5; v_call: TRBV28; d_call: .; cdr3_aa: CASSLSRIAQHF
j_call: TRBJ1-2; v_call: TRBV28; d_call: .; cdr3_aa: CASNRGGDTHGYTF
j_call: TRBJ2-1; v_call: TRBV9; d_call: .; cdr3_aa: CASSVVLERMITEQFF
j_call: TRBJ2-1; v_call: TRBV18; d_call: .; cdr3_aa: CASSRTRDNEQFF
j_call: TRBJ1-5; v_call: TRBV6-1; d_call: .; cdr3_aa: CASTPEWTQPQHF
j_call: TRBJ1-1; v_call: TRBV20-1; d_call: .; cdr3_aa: CSASFQAFF
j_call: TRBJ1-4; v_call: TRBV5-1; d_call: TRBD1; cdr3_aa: CASSTGQGGEKLFF
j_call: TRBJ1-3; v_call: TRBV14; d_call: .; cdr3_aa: CASSQDRPPGNTIYF
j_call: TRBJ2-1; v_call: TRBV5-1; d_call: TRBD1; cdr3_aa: CASSLALTGKGSYNEQFF
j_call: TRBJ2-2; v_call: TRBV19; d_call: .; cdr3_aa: CASSSGSVSYLPNTGELFF
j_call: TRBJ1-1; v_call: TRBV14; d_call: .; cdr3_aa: CASSQSVSGANTEAFF
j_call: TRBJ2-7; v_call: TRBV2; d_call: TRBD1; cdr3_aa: CAITQGPYEQYF
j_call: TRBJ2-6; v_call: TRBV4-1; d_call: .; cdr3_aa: CASSMDRKENSGANVLTF
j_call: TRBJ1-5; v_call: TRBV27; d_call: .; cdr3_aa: CASSTGRGNQPQHF
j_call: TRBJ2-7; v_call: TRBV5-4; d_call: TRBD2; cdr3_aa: CASSLAGGSYEQYF
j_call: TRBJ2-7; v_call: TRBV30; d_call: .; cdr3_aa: CAWSVRVDYEQYF
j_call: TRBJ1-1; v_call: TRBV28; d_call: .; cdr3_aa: CASSLRINTEAFF
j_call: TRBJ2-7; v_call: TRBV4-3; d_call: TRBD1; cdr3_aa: CASSLGQGDPYEQYF
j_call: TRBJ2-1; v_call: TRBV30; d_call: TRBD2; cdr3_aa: CAWSGGLAGGRSYNEQFF
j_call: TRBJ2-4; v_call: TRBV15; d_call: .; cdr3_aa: CATSREGGGATLAKNIQYF
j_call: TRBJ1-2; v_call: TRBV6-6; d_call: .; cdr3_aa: CASSYYGRNYGYTF
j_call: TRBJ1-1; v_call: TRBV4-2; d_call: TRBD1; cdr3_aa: CASSQDLWGWTGEAFF
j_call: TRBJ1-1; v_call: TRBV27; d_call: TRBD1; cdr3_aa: CASSQGQGTITEAFF
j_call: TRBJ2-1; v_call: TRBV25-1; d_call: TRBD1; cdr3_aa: CASSPTDRGYSEQFF
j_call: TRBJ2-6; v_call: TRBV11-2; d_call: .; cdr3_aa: CASSLDRWSGANVLTF